A single sample gave rise to the 6 T cell receptor beta chains below, sequenced in a study of cytomegalovirus exposure and HLA in healthy donors. 13 Jbeta primers and 60 Vbeta primers were used for the PCR. Profiling relied on immunoSEQ multiplex PCR, and the TCRdb table lists in-frame clones only, not all of them. The data contain more than 85,000 clones, under 80% of them singletons. The sequenced material came from PBMCs. These receptors originate from a woman in her forties or fifties in good health and CMV-seropositive.

This chain connects TRBV5-1 to TRBJ2-7; TRBD2 agrees at 7 bases. The CDR3 contains 15 residues. Germline trimming cut 0 bases from V and 0 bases from J; bases unmatched to any gene: 3. CDR1 SGHRS and CDR2 YFSETQ come from the germline V gene. The CDR3 protein is CASSLVGGTSYEQYF. CDR3 in DNA: TGCGCCAGCAGCTTGGTCGGGGGGACCTCCTACGAGCAGTACTTC.

The CDR3 region is CASSRDSGGAGETQYF. CDR3 nucleotides: TGTGCCAGCAGCCGTGATAGCGGGGGGGCCGGAGAGACCCAGTACTTC. The rearrangement joins TRBV7-2 to TRBJ2-5; 11 bases agree with TRBD2. Unmatched junction bases numbered 9, after V lost 5 bases and J lost 4 bases. The V gene's germline CDR1 is SGHTA and CDR2 FQGNSA. This CDR3 is 16 amino acids long.

This chain uses TRBV9 with TRBJ2-1; TRBD2 matches 14 bases. Unmatched junction bases numbered 8, after V lost 5 bases and J lost 10 bases. Germline V gives CDR1 SGDLS, CDR2 YYNGEE. The CDR3 has 15 amino acids. The CDR3 is CASRPGLAGEGEQFF. The CDR3 nucleotides read TGTGCCAGCAGGCCGGGACTAGCGGGAGAAGGGGAGCAGTTCTTC.

The chain has TRBV7-2 and TRBJ1-2; 7 nucleotides line up with TRBD1. The V segment lost 5 bases and the J segment 8 bases; nucleotides outside the gene matches: 5. The CDR3 is made up of 12 amino acids. The germline V gene has CDR1 SGHTA and CDR2 FQGNSA. This CDR3 reads CASSPDRDGYTF. The CDR3 nucleotides are TGTGCCAGCAGCCCCGACAGGGACGGCTACACCTTC.

The chain joins TRBV7-8 to TRBJ2-7; TRBD1 might be the D (5 bases). The CDR3 sequence is 13 residues long. Germline-derived CDR1 and CDR2 are SGHVS and FQNEAQ. With 5 bases removed from V and 6 bases from J, the gap between germline ends came to 14 bases. Written as DNA, the CDR3 is TGTGCCAGCAGCCTAACGCCAGGGTCCGAGCAGTACTTC. Translation gives CASSLTPGSEQYF.

This chain connects TRBV5-6 to TRBJ2-7; D is uncertain. The length of the CDR3 is 15 residues. Germline-derived CDR1 and CDR2 are SGHDT and YYEEEE. Trimming pared 3 bases from V and 2 bases from J, leaving 15 bases between. CDR3: CASSYATRSTYEQYF. DNA of the CDR3: TGTGCCAGCAGCTATGCAACTCGCTCCACCTACGAGCAGTACTTC.